The subject of this entry is one TCR beta chain. The antigen remains undetermined. The data are from a study of PD-L1 blockade in urothelial cancer. Looking at the study overall: Prior regimens of chemotherapy numbered 0 to 3 per patient.

Time point meaning: pretreatment peripheral blood. Patients suffered from locally advanced or metastatic urothelial carcinoma. Study conclusions and caveats: Greater 3-week expansion of tumor-associated blood clones was recorded for durable-benefit patients.

The authors spiked synthetic TCR analog templates into each PCR. TCRdb keeps only in-frame clones here, not all; method: immunoSEQ multiplex PCR. In the table there are about 81,000 clones, roughly 90% of which are singletons. Sample: PBMCs, taken around atezolizumab (anti-PD-L1) treatment. The sequence derives from a woman aged 80 or older with urothelial cancer.

The CDR3 sequence is CAISGGTLGNQPQHF. Written as DNA, the CDR3 is TGTGCCATCAGTGGGGGGACACTCGGCAATCAGCCCCAGCATTTT. The J gene is TRBJ1-5, the V gene TRBV10-3, with a possible D match to TRBD1 (6 bases). Germline V gene lookup returns CDR1 ENHRY and CDR2 SYGVKD. V was trimmed by 4 bases and J by 2 bases, leaving 12 bases between them. CDR3 size: 15 residues.